The 6 T cell receptor beta chains reported below all come from one sample, sequenced in a study of T cell responses to AZD1222 COVID-19 vaccine. Sequencing used immunoSEQ multiplex PCR; TCRdb keeps in-frame clones, though not all of them. The profile shows under 150,000 clones, just over 90% of them singletons. The sequencing used peripheral blood, collected on day 0 of AZD1222 vaccination. The receptor source for this set is an adult in good health.

The chain is built from TRBV14 and TRBJ2-2; weak D call: TRBD1 (5 bases). CDR3 length: 17 residues. Germline V CDR1 and CDR2: SGHDN, FVKESK. Trimming pared 4 bases from V and 2 bases from J, leaving 17 bases between. The CDR3 loop is CASSPLGRGQNTGELFF. In DNA, the CDR3 is TGTGCCAGCAGCCCCCTCGGCAGAGGACAAAACACCGGGGAGCTGTTTTTT.

This clone was detected once. The sample has other DNA sequences that encode this CDR3 too. The chain recombines TRBV24-1 with TRBJ2-3; TRBD2 matches at 10 bases. The CDR3 loop spans 16 amino acids. CDR1 is KGHDR and CDR2 is SFDVKD in the germline V gene. V lost 3 bases, J lost 0 bases, and 2 bases stayed unmatched. The CDR3 is CATSDRTSGSTDTQYF. DNA of the CDR3: TGTGCCACCAGTGATCGGACTAGCGGAAGCACAGATACGCAGTATTTT.

The rearrangement links TRBV9 to TRBJ2-1, with 15 bases fitting TRBD2. This CDR3 is 16 amino acids long. V trimming: 0 bases; J trimming: 6 bases; junction bases outside the gene matches: 1. Germline CDR1 reads SGDLS; CDR2 reads YYNGEE. Here the CDR3 DNA reads TGTGCCAGCAGCGTAGTGGGACTAGCGGGAGGCAATGAGCAGTTCTTC. It is translated as CASSVVGLAGGNEQFF.

The chain uses TRBV27 and TRBJ1-5; tentative D call: TRBD1 (5 bases). Trimming left V 2 bases short and J 6 bases short, with 14 bases between. The CDR3 extends over 15 amino acids. Per the germline V gene, CDR1 is MNHEY and CDR2 is SMNVEV (reference sequence). The CDR3 bases are TGTGCCAGCAGTTTAAATCAGGCAGGGCGTCAGCCCCAGCATTTT. It codes for CASSLNQAGRQPQHF.

The chain uses TRBV6-4 and TRBJ1-6, with a possible D match to TRBD1 (5 bases). V was trimmed by 0 bases and J by 10 bases, leaving 10 bases between them. The CDR3 consists of 14 residues. CDR1 is MRHNA and CDR2 is SNTAGT in the germline V gene. The CDR3 protein is CASSDSQGGSPLHF. Written as DNA, the CDR3 is TGTGCCAGCAGTGACTCGCAGGGAGGATCACCCCTCCACTTT.

V usage is TRBV6-1 and J usage is TRBJ1-1; D is unclear. The CDR3 is 14 amino acids. Looked up from germline, CDR1 is MNHNS and CDR2 is SASEGT. V lost 2 bases and J 6 bases, leaving 13 bases between the germline ends. The chain's CDR3 is CASSENHPGSEAFF. CDR3 nucleotides: TGTGCCAGCAGTGAAAACCATCCTGGATCTGAAGCTTTCTTT.